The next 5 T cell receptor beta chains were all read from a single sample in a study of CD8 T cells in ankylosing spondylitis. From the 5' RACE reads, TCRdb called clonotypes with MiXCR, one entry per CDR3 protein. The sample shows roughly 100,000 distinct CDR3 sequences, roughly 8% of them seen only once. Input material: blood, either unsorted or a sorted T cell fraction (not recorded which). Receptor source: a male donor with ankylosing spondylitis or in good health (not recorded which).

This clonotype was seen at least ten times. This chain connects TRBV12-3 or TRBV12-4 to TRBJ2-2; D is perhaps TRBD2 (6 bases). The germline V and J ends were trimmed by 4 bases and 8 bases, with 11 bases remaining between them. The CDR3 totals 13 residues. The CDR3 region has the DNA TGTGCCAGCAGTTCCGCTCGGGGGGGGGAGCTGTTTTTT. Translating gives CASSSARGGELFF.

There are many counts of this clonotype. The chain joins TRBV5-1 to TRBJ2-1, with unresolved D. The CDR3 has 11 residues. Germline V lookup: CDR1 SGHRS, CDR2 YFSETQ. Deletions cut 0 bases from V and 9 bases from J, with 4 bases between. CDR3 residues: CASSLGLEQFF. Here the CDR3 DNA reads TGCGCCAGCAGCTTGGGACTTGAGCAGTTCTTC.

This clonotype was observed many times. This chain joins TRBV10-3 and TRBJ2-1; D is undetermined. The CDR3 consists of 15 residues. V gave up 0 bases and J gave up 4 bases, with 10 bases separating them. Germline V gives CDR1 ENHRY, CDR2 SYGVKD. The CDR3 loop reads CAISESGSSYNEQFF. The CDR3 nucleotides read TGTGCCATCAGTGAGTCCGGTAGCAGTTACAATGAGCAGTTCTTC.

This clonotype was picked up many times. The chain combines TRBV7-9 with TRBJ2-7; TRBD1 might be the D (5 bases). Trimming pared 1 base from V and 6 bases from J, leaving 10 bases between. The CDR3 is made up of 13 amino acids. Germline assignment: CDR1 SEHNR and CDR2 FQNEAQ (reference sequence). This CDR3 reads CASSLEGRGEQYF. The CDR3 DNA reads TGTGCCAGCAGCTTAGAGGGAAGGGGCGAGCAGTACTTC.

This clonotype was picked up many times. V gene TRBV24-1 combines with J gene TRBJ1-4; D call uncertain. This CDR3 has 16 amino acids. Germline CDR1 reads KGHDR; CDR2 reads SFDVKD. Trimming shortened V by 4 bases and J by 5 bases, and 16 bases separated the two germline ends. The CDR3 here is CATSEGITVENEKLFF. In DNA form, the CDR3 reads TGTGCCACCAGTGAGGGGATCACGGTAGAAAATGAAAAACTGTTTTTT.